This T cell receptor beta chain was profiled in a study of cytomegalovirus exposure and HLA in healthy donors. Study information: Later, an analysis reported that the roughly 120 validation repertoires had used the same platform as the approximately 720 first-cohort repertoires.

Germline lookup yields CDR1 SQVTM and CDR2 ANQGSEA. The CDR3 consists of 11 residues. Notes on this clone: What it recognizes is unknown.

The study's findings and limits: In vitro assays verified that three CMV-associated chains recognized CMV antigens specifically. With high specificity and sensitivity, the classifier reportedly diagnosed cytomegalovirus status.

Sequenced by immunoSEQ multiplex PCR; TCRdb stores in-frame clones only, minus some. The sample gives over 250,000 clones, roughly 87% of which show up once; about 1% is in the top ten. The sample was PBMCs. J is TRBJ2-7 and V is TRBV29-1; D remains ambiguous. The source is a woman under 40 in good health and CMV-seropositive. The CDR3 DNA is TGCAGTGTATTAAAGGTCTACGAGCAGTACTTC. This codes for CSVLKVYEQYF.